This T cell receptor (beta chain) was obtained from a study of technical replicates of blood from a few donors (dated 2017 in TCRdb). This clone was observed a handful of times. Its antigen is unknown. No much larger clonotype is one base removed from it; base qualities were not supplied. Receptor libraries were prepared by the immunoSEQ multiplex PCR assay. The table was pulled from immuneACCESS by TCRdb, which kept in-frame rearrangements only. Such tables lose some clones; where checked, under half of the loss comes from unresolved V genes, and the rest has no known cause. The sample has around 80,000 clones on record, around 94% of them singletons. 0.38% of the sample is held by the ten biggest clonotypes. From the cysteine through the phenylalanine, the CDR3 covers 14 amino acids. Only the CDR3 portion is preserved as DNA: 42 bases, with reading frame beginning at the first base. CDR1 and CDR2, per the germline V gene, are MDHEN and SYDVKM. Trimming takes 5 bases from V and 1 base from J, and the germline ends sit 8 bases apart.

Here the chain combines TRBV28 and TRBJ1-4, and perhaps TRBD1 as D gene, on 5 matching bases. This clonotype originated in a human donor in good health. Sequenced sample: T cells isolated from PBMCs. The nucleotide sequence is TGTGCCAGCAGTCTTACAGGAACTAATGAAAAACTGTTTTTT. Translated, this is CASSLTGTNEKLFF.